This T cell receptor beta chain comes out of a study of cytomegalovirus exposure and HLA in healthy donors (dated by TCRdb to 2015 to 2018). Some background on the complete study: An earlier analysis of more than 550 of the donors reported 276 Gb of sequence data and around 120 million unique TCR beta sequences obtained from around 170 million T cells. All discovery cohort repertoires had been generated using a single sequencing platform. The study used immunosequencing to profile the T cell repertoires of 666 subjects and linked those repertoires to cytomegalovirus serostatus. Around 330 gigabases of sequencing data and 70 million to 95 million unique TCR sequences made up an early release that covered over 550 HLA-typed donors. The study aimed to test whether cataloging public T cell receptors could reveal signatures of past pathogen exposure. The later analysis used no new phenotypic data to find candidate immune exposures, relying instead on TCR beta sequences and their occurrence across donors. Roughly 5 DR-DQ haplotypes were handled as single units for association and clustering because linkage in the cohort was strong. In addition to the first cohort of 666 subjects, a separate validation cohort of 120 different subjects was used. Donor age, sex, ethnicity and CMV serostatus were compiled alongside the repertoire data. The study combined high-throughput TCR immunosequencing, statistical association of individual TCRs with disease status, and machine learning to predict cytomegalovirus infection status. HLA typing covered class I and class II loci at four-digit resolution. Typing coverage differed by locus: A, B, C, DRB1 and DQB1 were typed in roughly 629-640 donors, DQA1 in 500 to 550, DPA1 in around 610, and DPB1 in 450 to 490. Among roughly 400 genotyped donors of the cohort, an average of around 240,000 unique TCR beta nucleotide sequences were sequenced per donor, roughly 18% of them non-productive. An earlier analysis of about 620 of the donors applied high-throughput TCR beta sequencing to assess whether each TCR beta V gene segment acted as functional or pseudogenic. Of the 398 genotyped donors, around 81% fell in the genetic ancestry cluster associated with self-reported Caucasian donors. To study patterns of TCR occurrence, a later analysis re-analyzed previously published TCR beta repertoires from just over 650 donors and added high-resolution HLA genotyping. Genome-wide SNP genotypes for about 55% of the roughly 670 donors were used in a later genetic analysis, which treated that subset as a discovery cohort.

Overall study results and their limits: In a later genetic analysis, fewer N-insertions in productive TCRs were reported among donors in an Asian-associated ancestry cluster than the approximately 670-donor mean. Cytomegalovirus status was reported to be diagnosed by the classifier with high specificity and sensitivity in both the original and validation cohorts. The presence/absence analyses assumed that sequencing depth was roughly uniform across donors, and that assumption may not be true. The authors suggested that the approach could potentially be generalized to other disease states and immunological phenotypes. In a later analysis, HLA-associated TCR beta chains showed more clonal expansion and lower generation probabilities than non-associated chains that were equally common. Across donors, most TCR sequences were observed very rarely, whereas some public TCRs were present in many individuals. CMV serostatus was the only immune exposure information available for the cohort. Because HLA typing was unavailable for some donors at each locus, only the typed subset was used in association tests. In this cohort, only TCR beta chains were sequenced, and detectable features were limited by the absence of alpha or paired-chain data. In a later analysis, 15,000 to 20,000 TCR beta sequences were associated with specific HLA alleles at a false discovery rate of 0.05. A few of the identified cytomegalovirus-associated TCR beta chains were confirmed in vitro to be specific for cytomegalovirus antigens. In a later genetic analysis, a missense DCLRE1C variant was associated with V-gene and J-gene trimming of TCR beta chains, and the association was replicated in an independent cohort. According to a later analysis, parvovirus B19, influenza, CMV and Epstein-Barr virus appeared linked to several top co-occurrence clusters. The 87-base-pair reads could not distinguish some IMGT-functional V segments, including TRBV6-2 and TRBV6-3, so those segments were excluded. A cluster of highly shared sequence variants was judged likely to represent a technical artifact of the sequencing pipeline. Strong co-occurrence of HLA alleles, especially DR and DQ, made assigning TCR associations to individual alleles difficult. In a later analysis, the rate of TCR association differed among HLA loci, with DRB1 alleles having the most associated TCRs and HLA-C alleles having the fewest. In an earlier analysis of around 500 of the donors, most TCR beta V segments appeared in productive rearrangements about 87% or about 30% of the time, broadly matching IMGT annotations. A later analysis found that most CMV-associated TCR beta chains appeared HLA-restricted, with HLA associations seemingly driven largely by CMV exposure. Correlated functional status among segregating V segments might be attributable to linkage disequilibrium, but an unknown experimental factor could not be ruled out. Because counts were too low, 15 to 20 rarely observed V segments, including chromosome 9 orphons, were excluded from the earlier analysis of under 650 of the donors. A further reported finding was that TCR beta sequences accurately predicted the HLA-A and HLA-B alleles for most subjects in the first cohort. The study gave a list of about 170 TCR beta chains associated with cytomegalovirus.

Concerning this clone: Its cognate antigen has yet to be identified. Nothing much larger sits one base from this clone, and base qualities are not available.

The CDR3 runs 14 residues from the cysteine to the phenylalanine. Here the CDR3 DNA is all that survives: 42 bases in frame from base 1. Trimming takes 3 bases off V and 7 bases off J; junction bases not matched to a gene: 6. CDR1 MGHRA and CDR2 YSYEKL are derived from the germline V gene. The cohort was made up of about 670 healthy bone marrow donors. Cohort members were all nominally healthy when sampled, although unrecorded immune exposures were likely present. The donor was CMV seropositive and was included in the group of 250 to 300 seropositive cohort members. Each donor provided a peripheral blood sample, and peripheral blood mononuclear cells were used for TCR beta sequencing. The Qiagen DNeasy Blood Extraction Kit was used to extract genomic DNA from the blood cell samples. The receptor library was made with the immunoSEQ multiplex PCR assay. A mixture of 60 forward primers for TCR Vbeta segments and 13 reverse primers for TCR Jbeta segments was used in the multiplex PCR. A multiplex PCR assay on genomic DNA amplified the CDR3 region of rearranged TCR beta genes. Amplified TCR beta libraries were sequenced as 87-base-pair reads on the Illumina HiSeq System. In the authors' own workflow: Across the 640 or so repertoires, a later analysis counted approximately 75 million unique TCR beta chains, some 11 million of which were shared by at least two donors. Raw reads were error-corrected and collapsed into unique sequences by a nearest-neighbor algorithm in which closely related sequences were merged to remove PCR and sequencing errors. To assign V, D and J gene segments, CDR3 sequences were aligned to IMGT reference sequences. For a sequence to be retained, a match of at least six nucleotides to both a V gene segment and a J gene segment was required. A rearrangement counted as productive if the CDR3 had no stop codons and remained in frame with V and J, and every other rearrangement counted as non-productive. Following IMGT convention, CDR3 was defined as the stretch from the second conserved V-encoded cysteine to the conserved J-encoded phenylalanine. Sequences without an unambiguous match to a single V gene segment were excluded from the earlier analysis of about 640 of the donors. In an earlier analysis of about 590 of the donors, a V segment was called functional when productive rearrangements were above 56.7%, and segregating when the standard deviation between donors exceeded 5%. A statistical classification framework was built to diagnose cytomegalovirus status from the catalog of TCR beta chain sequences. A later analysis assigned V and J genes by comparing TCR nucleotide sequences with IMGT/GENE-DB human TR gene sequences. In a later analysis, CDR3 sequences and most-parsimonious VDJ recombination scenarios were assigned using the TCRdist pipeline. In a later analysis, each TCR beta chain was defined by its CDR3 amino acid sequence together with its V-gene family, and reads without a unique V-gene family were excluded. In a later analysis, a few hundred highly shared, low-generation-probability nucleotide sequences were removed to address suspected cross-contamination and a sequencing artifact. For each public chain, a later analysis derived a clonal expansion index from normalized ranks of inferred template counts within each repertoire. In a later analysis, generation probabilities were computed using a VDJ recombination model fitted to out-of-frame rearrangements, and the results were checked against IGoR. A later analysis scored TCR-TCR, TCR-HLA and TCR-CMV co-occurrence with hypergeometric tests, applying a repertoire-size bias correction to TCR pairs. False discovery rates were estimated in a later analysis by permuting HLA or CMV assignments 20 times. A later analysis grouped co-occurring TCRs with DBSCAN, adding TCRdist sequence similarity when clustering within HLA-allele-positive subsets. Repertoires with fewer than 30,000 or more than 120,000 public chains were left out of co-occurrence clustering, as were a few repertoires with anomalous nucleotide sharing. TCRdb limited this immuneACCESS table to in-frame rearrangements with V and J called. A share of clones is missing; checked studies link under half to unresolved V genes, and the rest is unexplained. The DNA was the basis for D and trimming; V, J and clone size are from that table. This sample lists 130,000 or so clones; roughly 84% were detected once. The ten largest clones add up to 2.5% to 3.5% of the sample.

The sequence derives from a woman aged 18 to 35 in good health and CMV-seropositive. The chain couples TRBV4-1 to TRBJ2-1, and 7 junction bases match TRBD1. Sequenced sample: PBMCs. The CDR3 protein: CASSHLTTGNEQFF. The DNA is as follows: TGCGCCAGCAGCCATCTGACGACAGGGAATGAGCAGTTCTTC.